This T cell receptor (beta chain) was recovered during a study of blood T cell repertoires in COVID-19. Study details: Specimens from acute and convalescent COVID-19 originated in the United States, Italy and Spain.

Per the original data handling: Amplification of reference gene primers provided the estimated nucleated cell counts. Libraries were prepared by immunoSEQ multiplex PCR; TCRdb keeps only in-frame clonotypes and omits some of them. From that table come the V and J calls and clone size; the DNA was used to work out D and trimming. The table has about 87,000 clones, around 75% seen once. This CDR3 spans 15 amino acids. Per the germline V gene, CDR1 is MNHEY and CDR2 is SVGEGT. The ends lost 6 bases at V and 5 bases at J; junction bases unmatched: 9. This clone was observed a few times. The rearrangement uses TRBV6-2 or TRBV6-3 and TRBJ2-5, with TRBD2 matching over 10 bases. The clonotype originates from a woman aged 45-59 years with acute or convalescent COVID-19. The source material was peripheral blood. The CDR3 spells CASSEERGGLETQYF. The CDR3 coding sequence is TGTGCCAGCAGCGAGGAGCGGGGGGGCTTGGAGACCCAGTACTTC.